A selection of T cell receptor gamma chains follows, all from one sample in a study of gamma-delta T cells after stem cell transplantation. TCRdb re-processed the RT-PCR reads via CATT. Among several hundred gamma-chain clones listed, about 22% were seen once. Source material: gamma-delta T cells. The receptors come from a human donor. It is not recorded whose cells these are; they may come from a transplant donor. Each CDR3 is given without its conserved first and last residue. Fields, in order: J gene, V gene, clone size, CDR3 length, CDR3 protein. Size is omitted from some rows. Given values are once, few, many or a class for expanded clones.

J: TRGJ1/TRGJ2
V: TRGV8
size: few
length: 9
CDR3: ATWDGYKKL

J: TRGJ1/TRGJ2
V: TRGV9
size: large
length: 10
CDR3: AYFYRGYKKL

J: TRGJ1/TRGJ2
V: TRGV2
size: -
length: 9
CDR3: ATWEGYKKL

J: TRGJ1/TRGJ2
V: TRGV2
size: -
length: 9
CDR3: ATWDGHYEL

J: TRGJ1/TRGJ2
V: TRGV4
size: few
length: 10
CDR3: ATWANYYKKL

J: TRGJ1/TRGJ2
V: TRGV2
size: few
length: 10
CDR3: ATWDRHYKKL

J: TRGJP
V: TRGV9
size: -
length: 17
CDR3: ALWEARPGQELGKKIKV

J: TRGJP
V: TRGV9
size: few
length: 14
CDR3: ALWEVGELGKKIKV

J: TRGJP
V: TRGV9
size: -
length: 15
CDR3: ALWEVAPELGKKIKV

J: TRGJP
V: TRGV9
size: few
length: 15
CDR3: ALWEVRQELGKKIKV

J: TRGJP
V: TRGV9
size: few
length: 15
CDR3: ALWEVLEELGKKIKV

J: TRGJP
V: TRGV9
size: -
length: 14
CDR3: ALWDLQGLGKKIKV

J: TRGJP
V: TRGV9
size: large
length: 14
CDR3: ALWEVRELGKKIKV

J: TRGJP
V: TRGV9
size: -
length: 13
CDR3: ALWESELGKKIKV

J: TRGJP
V: TRGV9
size: few
length: 13
CDR3: ALRGGELGKKIKV

J: TRGJ1/TRGJ2
V: TRGV9
size: -
length: 11
CDR3: ALWEHGKYKKL

J: TRGJ1/TRGJ2
V: TRGV4
size: few
length: 15
CDR3: ATWDAKLDRGYYKKL

J: TRGJ1/TRGJ2
V: TRGV2
size: -
length: 11
CDR3: ATWDVSYYKKL

J: TRGJP
V: TRGV9
size: -
length: 14
CDR3: ALWEVSELGKKIKV

J: TRGJP
V: TRGV9
size: few
length: 14
CDR3: ALWEVGELGKKIKV

J: TRGJP
V: TRGV9
size: few
length: 14
CDR3: ALWEDRGLGKKIKV

J: TRGJP
V: TRGV9
size: large
length: 14
CDR3: ALWEVRELGKKIKV

J: TRGJP
V: TRGV9
size: few
length: 15
CDR3: ALWEVSGELGKKIKV

J: TRGJP
V: TRGV9
size: -
length: 14
CDR3: ALWELVGLGKKIKV

J: TRGJ1/TRGJ2
V: TRGV8
size: -
length: 10
CDR3: ATWDRRYKKL

J: TRGJP
V: TRGV9
size: -
length: 14
CDR3: ALWEVTELGKKIKV

J: TRGJP
V: TRGV9
size: -
length: 15
CDR3: ALWEVLQELGKKIKV

J: TRGJ1/TRGJ2
V: TRGV3
size: -
length: 12
CDR3: ATWEGLYDYKKL

J: TRGJP
V: TRGV9
size: few
length: 15
CDR3: ALWEVLQELGKKIKV

J: TRGJP
V: TRGV9
size: -
length: 14
CDR3: ALWERHELGKKIKV

J: TRGJ1/TRGJ2
V: TRGV9
size: -
length: 10
CDR3: ALWEVHYKKL

J: TRGJ1/TRGJ2
V: TRGV4
size: -
length: 9
CDR3: AIQNYYKKL

J: TRGJP
V: TRGV9
size: -
length: 17
CDR3: ALWEVVNPEELGKKIKV

J: TRGJP
V: TRGV9
size: -
length: 14
CDR3: ALWEVVELGKKNKV

J: TRGJP
V: TRGV9
size: -
length: 13
CDR3: ALWDEELGKKIKV

J: TRGJ1/TRGJ2
V: TRGV9
size: few
length: 11
CDR3: ALWESPYYKKL

J: TRGJ1/TRGJ2
V: TRGV9
size: -
length: 9
CDR3: AGGAYYKKL

J: TRGJP
V: TRGV9
size: -
length: 14
CDR3: ALWEPTELGKKIKV